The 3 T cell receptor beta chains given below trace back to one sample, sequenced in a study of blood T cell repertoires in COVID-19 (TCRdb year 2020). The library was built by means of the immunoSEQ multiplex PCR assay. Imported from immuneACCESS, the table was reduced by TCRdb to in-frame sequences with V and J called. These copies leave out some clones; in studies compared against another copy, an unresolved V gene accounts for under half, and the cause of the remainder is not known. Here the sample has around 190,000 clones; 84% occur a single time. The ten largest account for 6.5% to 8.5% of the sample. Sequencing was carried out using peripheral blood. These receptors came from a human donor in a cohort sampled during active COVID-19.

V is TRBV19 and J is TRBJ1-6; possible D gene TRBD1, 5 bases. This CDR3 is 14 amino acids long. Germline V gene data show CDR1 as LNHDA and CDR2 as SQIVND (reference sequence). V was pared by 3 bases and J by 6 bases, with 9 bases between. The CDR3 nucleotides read TGTGCCAGTAGTATGTGGAGGGGTAATTCACCCCTCCACTTT. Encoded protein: CASSMWRGNSPLHF.

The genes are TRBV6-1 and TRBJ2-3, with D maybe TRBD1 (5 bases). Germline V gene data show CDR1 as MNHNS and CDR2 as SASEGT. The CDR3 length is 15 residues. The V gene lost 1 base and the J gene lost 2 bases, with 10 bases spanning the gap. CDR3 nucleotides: TGTGCCAGCAGTGAAGGCGGCAGGGACACAGATACGCAGTATTTT. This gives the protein CASSEGGRDTDTQYF.

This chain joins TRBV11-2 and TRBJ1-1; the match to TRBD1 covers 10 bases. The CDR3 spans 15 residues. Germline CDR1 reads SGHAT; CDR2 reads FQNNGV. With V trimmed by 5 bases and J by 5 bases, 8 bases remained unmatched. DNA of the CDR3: TGTGCCAGCAGCCTCCTAAGGACAGGGGGGACTGAAGCTTTCTTT. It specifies CASSLLRTGGTEAFF.